The clone carrying this T cell receptor beta chain has more than one count but fewer than ten. In the original analysis: How many nucleated cells were present was estimated from reference gene primer amplification. Sequenced by immunoSEQ multiplex PCR; TCRdb stores in-frame clones only, minus some. Clone size and the V and J calls come from that table; the DNA yielded D and trimming. This sample has some 150,000 clones, with roughly 79% found just once. These data come from a study of blood T cell repertoires in COVID-19. Across the whole study: Samples taken during acute and convalescent COVID-19 were collected in the United States, Italy and Spain. PBMCs, B-cell-depleted T cells, or T cells were the source of the cDNA or gDNA that made up the material.

Sequenced material: peripheral blood. The receptor's source is a man aged 50 to 60 with active or convalescent COVID-19.

Here the CDR3 DNA reads TGTGCCTGGACAGGGGGCAGGAACTATGGCTACACCTTC. As protein: CAWTGGRNYGYTF. J is TRBJ1-2 and V is TRBV30, with TRBD1 matching 8 bases. Trimming cost V 4 bases and J 2 bases; bases outside gene matches: 3. Germline V lookup: CDR1 GTSNPN, CDR2 SVGIG (reference sequence). The CDR3 spans 13 residues.